This TCR beta chain stems from a study of human T cells and chemical hapten exposure. Overall study context: The use of 2% DPC on approximately 2 cm by approximately 2 cm of upper inner arm skin constituted sensitization.

This clonotype was seen a handful of times. Time point: patch test 2, 6 weeks after DPC sensitization. Treatment of the sample: therapeutic diphenylcyclopropenone sensitization with weekly scalp DPC. TCRdb independently ran MiXCR on the RACE reads; one entry per CDR3 protein. The table includes about 84,000 distinct CDR3 sequences, about 10% detected once. The specimen comprised whole blood, sampled in connection with sensitization to the hapten diphenylcyclopropenone (DPC). The TCR sequence derives from a woman aged 50 to 60 with alopecia areata. Some clones in this sample may be carry-over from other donors' samples.

For the CDR3, the DNA is TGTGCCAGCAGCTTCTGGCAGTGGGCAGATACGCAGTATTTT. Protein product: CASSFWQWADTQYF. The rearrangement links TRBV7-2 to TRBJ2-3, with no clear D. Germline values: CDR1 SGHTA, CDR2 FQGNSA. V dropped 3 bases and J dropped 4 bases, with 11 bases sitting between them. The CDR3 runs to 14 residues. Full variable domain (missing parts from reference TRBV7-2 and TRBJ2-3): GAGVSQSPSNKVTEKGKDVELRCDPISGHTALYWYRQSLGQGLEFLIYFQGNSAPDKSGLPSDRFSAERTGGSVSTLTIQRTQQEDSAVYLCASSFWQWADTQYFGPGTRLTVL.